Presented here are 32 T cell receptor beta chains from one specimen sequenced in a study of blood T cell repertoires in COVID-19. Sequenced by immunoSEQ multiplex PCR; TCRdb stores in-frame clones only, minus some. The sample carries about 300,000 clones, about nine tenths recorded once. Sequenced sample: PBMCs or T cells enriched from blood (not recorded which). These TCRs come from a woman in her fifties or sixties who had been exposed to COVID-19.

As regards this clone: The sample contains more than one DNA sequence encoding this CDR3. The rearrangement joins TRBV5-1 to TRBJ2-5; a possible D gene is TRBD1 (6 bases). V was clipped by 4 bases and J by 5 bases, with 15 bases between them. The CDR3 runs 14 residues. Per germline, CDR1 SGHRS and CDR2 YFSETQ. The CDR3 bases are TGCGCCAGCAGCGGGGGACATCTTGGGGAGACCCAGTACTTC. It specifies CASSGGHLGETQYF.

The rearrangement links TRBV7-8 to TRBJ2-5; a weak D match, TRBD2 (5 bases). Germline V lookup: CDR1 SGHVS, CDR2 FQNEAQ. The CDR3 is made up of 13 amino acids. The V gene lost 5 bases and the J gene lost 2 bases, with 9 bases spanning the gap. The CDR3 here is CASSTGIQETQYF. The CDR3 DNA is TGTGCCAGCAGCACCGGGATTCAAGAGACCCAGTACTTC. The full variable domain, with the rest looked up from reference TRBV7-8 and TRBJ2-5, is GAGVSQSPRYKVAKRGQDVALRCDPISGHVSLFWYQQALGQGPEFLTYFQNEAQLDKSGLPSDRFFAERPEGSVSTLKIQRTQQEDSAVYLCASSTGIQETQYFGPGTRLLVL.

Regarding this clone: Additional DNA sequences in this sample encode the identical CDR3. V gene TRBV5-1 combines with J gene TRBJ1-1; D is possibly TRBD1 (5 bases). The CDR3 consists of 14 residues. V lost 0 bases to trimming and J lost 0 bases, with 6 bases between them. Per germline, CDR1 SGHRS and CDR2 YFSETQ. CDR3 residues: CASSLGQMNTEAFF. CDR3 nucleotide sequence: TGCGCCAGCAGCTTGGGACAGATGAACACTGAAGCTTTCTTT.

This clone was seen only a few times. The chain links TRBV11-1 to TRBJ2-1; 7 nucleotides line up with TRBD1. This CDR3 is built from 14 residues. Germline-derived CDR1 and CDR2 are SGHAT and FQDESV (reference sequence). The V segment lost 8 bases and the J segment 0 bases; nucleotides outside the gene matches: 4. The CDR3 here is CASRDRDSYNEQFF. The CDR3 DNA reads TGTGCCAGCCGAGACAGGGACTCCTACAATGAGCAGTTCTTC.

V and J are TRBV2 and TRBJ2-1, with 10 positions matching TRBD2. The trim removed 3 bases at V and 1 base at J, leaving 6 bases unmatched. CDR1 is SNHLY, CDR2 FYNNEI, per germline. This CDR3 has 17 residues. CDR3 in DNA: TGTGCCAGCAGTGAGGGGCCAGCGGGGGGGTCCTACAATGAGCAGTTCTTC. Its protein is CASSEGPAGGSYNEQFF.

The genes are TRBV5-1 and TRBJ1-5; 7 nucleotides agree with TRBD1. Germline lookup yields CDR1 SGHRS and CDR2 YFSETQ. The CDR3 is 19 residues long. With 4 bases clipped from V and 6 bases from J, the junction kept 22 bases outside the gene matches. The CDR3 DNA reads as TGCGCCAGCAGCGCCTACAGGGGACCCTTGACGTGGTCCTCTCAGCCCCAGCATTTT. This codes for CASSAYRGPLTWSSQPQHF. Variable domain in full (rest from reference TRBV5-1 and TRBJ1-5): KAGVTQTPRYLIKTRGQQVTLSCSPISGHRSVSWYQQTPGQGLQFLFEYFSETQRNKGNFPGRFSGRQFSNSRSEMNVSTLELGDSALYLCASSAYRGPLTWSSQPQHFGDGTRLSIL.

The rearrangement uses TRBV19 and TRBJ2-7; TRBD2 might be the D (5 bases). V was clipped by 6 bases and J by 4 bases, with 10 bases between them. The CDR3 has 12 amino acids. The germline CDR1 and CDR2 sequences are LNHDA and SQIVND (reference sequence). CDR3 sequence reads: CASSDRGYEQYF. The DNA for the CDR3 is TGTGCCAGTAGCGATCGGGGTTACGAGCAGTACTTC.

The chain is built from TRBV19 and TRBJ1-2; 8 nucleotides agree with TRBD1. The length of the CDR3 is 19 residues. CDR1 is LNHDA, CDR2 SQIVND, per germline (reference sequence). The J segment lost 4 bases and the V segment lost 5 bases, leaving 21 bases of the junction unmatched. The CDR3 DNA sequence: TGTGCCAGTAGTCTGCCCGGACAGGGACACCGCCAGGAAATCTATGGCTACACCTTC. Its translation is CASSLPGQGHRQEIYGYTF.

The chain carries TRBV3-1 (or the pseudogene TRBV3-2) and TRBJ1-6; D is unclear. CDR1 LGHDT and CDR2 YNNKEL come from the germline V gene (reference sequence). Deletions cut 0 bases from V and 10 bases from J, with 10 bases between. This CDR3 is built from 14 residues. The CDR3 is CASSQDSWRSPLHF. CDR3 nucleotide sequence: TGTGCCAGCAGCCAAGATTCCTGGAGGTCACCCCTCCACTTT.

CDR3: CASSLALSYEQYF. The CDR3 bases are TGCGCCAGCAGCTTGGCCCTCTCCTACGAGCAGTACTTC. The chain couples TRBV5-1 to TRBJ2-7; no reliable D call. The CDR3 covers 13 residues. Germline CDR1 is SGHRS and CDR2 is YFSETQ. Trimming pared 0 bases from V and 0 bases from J, leaving 4 bases between.

The J gene is TRBJ1-5, the V gene TRBV7-2, with D hard to call. Germline V CDR1 and CDR2: SGHTA, FQGNSA. V gave up 1 base and J gave up 4 bases, with 5 bases separating them. This CDR3 contains 13 residues. CDR3 region: CASSLERNQPQHF. In DNA form, the CDR3 reads TGTGCCAGCAGCTTAGAGAGAAATCAGCCCCAGCATTTT.

V and J are TRBV7-8 and TRBJ1-1; a weak D match, TRBD1 (5 bases). Germline loops: CDR1 SGHVS, CDR2 FQNEAQ. The V end was cut by 7 bases, the J end by 1 base, with 13 bases between. This CDR3 comprises 14 residues. The CDR3 DNA follows: TGTGCCAGCAAAATGGAACAGGCGAACACTGAAGCTTTCTTT. Translating gives CASKMEQANTEAFF.

The V call is TRBV28, the J call TRBJ2-2; 7 nucleotides match TRBD1. This CDR3 has 18 amino acids. V was pared by 7 bases and J by 1 base, with 15 bases of the junction left unmatched. Per the germline V gene, CDR1 is MDHEN and CDR2 is SYDVKM. CDR3 protein: CASTPPARGWGNTGELFF. CDR3 coding DNA: TGTGCCAGCACCCCCCCGGCCAGGGGGTGGGGGAACACCGGGGAGCTGTTTTTT.

V usage is TRBV3-1 (or the pseudogene TRBV3-2) and J usage is TRBJ2-7, with D tentatively TRBD1 (5 bases). This CDR3 contains 13 residues. Trimming pared 2 bases from V and 2 bases from J, leaving 7 bases between. The germline V gene encodes CDR1 LGHDT and CDR2 YNNKEL (reference sequence). This chain's CDR3 is CASSQKGPYEQYF. In nucleotides, the CDR3 is TGTGCCAGCAGCCAAAAGGGGCCCTACGAGCAGTACTTC.

This clone came up a few times. The chain recombines TRBV5-4 with TRBJ2-6; 9 bases are shared with TRBD1. Germline assignment: CDR1 SGHNT and CDR2 YYREEE (reference sequence). The CDR3 loop spans 19 amino acids. The V segment lost 3 bases and the J segment 1 base; nucleotides outside the gene matches: 11. Written as DNA, the CDR3 is TGTGCCAGCAGCTCAAAACAGGGGGCCATGGGGTCTGGGGCCAACGTCCTGACTTTC. This translates into CASSSKQGAMGSGANVLTF.

This chain connects TRBV5-1 to TRBJ1-2, with D maybe TRBD1 (6 bases). The germline V gene has CDR1 SGHRS and CDR2 YFSETQ. The V gene lost 0 bases and the J gene lost 6 bases, with 15 bases spanning the gap. The CDR3 sequence is 15 residues long. This chain's CDR3 is CASSLASGRGDGYTF. In DNA form, the CDR3 reads TGCGCCAGCAGCTTGGCCTCGGGCAGGGGAGATGGCTACACCTTC.

The J gene is TRBJ1-1, the V gene TRBV9; a possible D gene is TRBD1 (5 bases). Trimming removed 0 bases from V and 5 bases from J, with 11 bases in between. The CDR3 has 14 amino acids. The germline gives CDR1 SGDLS, CDR2 YYNGEE. The chain's CDR3 is CASSVVGEWTEAFF. The CDR3 DNA reads as TGTGCCAGCAGCGTAGTAGGGGAATGGACTGAAGCTTTCTTT.

V gene TRBV7-8 combines with J gene TRBJ1-1, with D unclear. Trimming stripped 5 bases from V and 2 bases from J, with 9 bases between. This CDR3 is built from 13 residues. CDR1 SGHVS and CDR2 FQNEAQ come from the germline V gene. CDR3 amino acids: CASSRTVNTEAFF. The DNA of the CDR3 is TGTGCCAGCAGCCGTACTGTCAACACTGAAGCTTTCTTT. Supplemented by reference TRBV7-8 and TRBJ1-1, the full variable domain reads GAGVSQSPRYKVAKRGQDVALRCDPISGHVSLFWYQQALGQGPEFLTYFQNEAQLDKSGLPSDRFFAERPEGSVSTLKIQRTQQEDSAVYLCASSRTVNTEAFFGQGTRLTVV.

The rearrangement uses TRBV7-2 and TRBJ2-7, with 10 positions matching TRBD1. Unmatched junction bases numbered 2, after V lost 2 bases and J lost 4 bases. This CDR3 has 14 residues. Germline lookup yields CDR1 SGHTA and CDR2 FQGNSA. The CDR3 bases are TGTGCCAGCAGCTTATGGGACAGGGGTTACGAGCAGTACTTC. The encoded protein is CASSLWDRGYEQYF. The full variable domain, with the rest looked up from reference TRBV7-2 and TRBJ2-7, is GAGVSQSPSNKVTEKGKDVELRCDPISGHTALYWYRQSLGQGLEFLIYFQGNSAPDKSGLPSDRFSAERTGGSVSTLTIQRTQQEDSAVYLCASSLWDRGYEQYFGPGTRLTVT.

This clone has just a few counts. The rearrangement uses TRBV7-8 and TRBJ1-3; D remains unclear. Deletions cut 5 bases from V and 0 bases from J, with 5 bases between. This CDR3 is 13 amino acids long. Germline loops: CDR1 SGHVS, CDR2 FQNEAQ. The CDR3 spells CASSPGSGNTIYF. The DNA for the CDR3 is TGTGCCAGCAGCCCAGGCTCTGGAAACACCATATATTTT.

The genes are TRBV10-3 and TRBJ1-1; 7 bases agree with TRBD1. Germline assignment: CDR1 ENHRY and CDR2 SYGVKD. V lost 5 bases, J lost 1 base, and 13 bases stayed unmatched. This CDR3 has 17 amino acids. Written as DNA, the CDR3 is TGTGCCATCAGTCCTGGACAGGAGCTGATGAAGAACACTGAAGCTTTCTTT. Encoded protein: CAISPGQELMKNTEAFF.

The V gene is TRBV28, the J gene TRBJ1-4; 9 bases agree with TRBD1. The CDR3 is 15 amino acids. CDR1 and CDR2 from the germline V gene are MDHEN and SYDVKM. Unmatched junction bases numbered 12, after V lost 5 bases and J lost 11 bases. Here the CDR3 reads CASSRAGTGKGKLFF. The CDR3 nucleotides read TGTGCCAGCAGTCGAGCCGGGACAGGGAAGGGGAAACTGTTTTTT. Looking up the rest from reference TRBV28 and TRBJ1-4 gives the full variable domain: DVKVTQSSRYLVKRTGEKVFLECVQDMDHENMFWYRQDPGLGLRLIYFSYDVKMKEKGDIPEGYSVSREKKERFSLILESASTNQTSMYLCASSRAGTGKGKLFFGSGTQLSVL.

The V gene is TRBV29-1, the J gene TRBJ2-5; TRBD2 is a possible D gene (7 bases). This CDR3 has 14 amino acids. CDR1 is SQVTM and CDR2 is ANQGSEA in the germline V gene. The germline V and J ends were trimmed by 7 bases and 3 bases, with 18 bases remaining between them. The CDR3 region is CSGGGRLSKETQYF. CDR3 bases: TGCAGCGGGGGGGGCAGGCTATCTAAAGAGACCCAGTACTTC.

V usage is TRBV5-8 and J usage is TRBJ2-5; 8 bases are shared with TRBD1. Germline loops: CDR1 SGHTS, CDR2 YDEGEE. V trimming: 4 bases; J trimming: 4 bases; junction bases outside the gene matches: 18. This CDR3 is 18 amino acids long. The CDR3 coding sequence is TGTGCCAGCAGCCTGGGACAGGCAAGACTGTCTGGAAGAGAGACCCAGTACTTC. Protein: CASSLGQARLSGRETQYF.

The rearrangement links TRBV18 to TRBJ2-3, with TRBD1 matching 8 bases. The CDR3 totals 15 residues. Germline values: CDR1 KGHSH, CDR2 LQKENI. J gave up 0 bases and V 1 base, and 0 bases lay outside the gene matches. This chain's CDR3 is CASSPRDRSTDTQYF. DNA for the CDR3: TGTGCCAGCTCACCACGGGACAGGAGCACAGATACGCAGTATTTT.

The CDR3 spells CASRTRTGGTEAFF. In nucleotides, the CDR3 is TGTGCCAGCAGGACCAGGACAGGGGGCACTGAAGCTTTCTTT. This chain links TRBV14 with TRBJ1-1; TRBD1 agrees at 10 bases. The ends lost 6 bases at V and 4 bases at J; junction bases unmatched: 5. CDR1 and CDR2 (germline): SGHDN, FVKESK. The length of the CDR3 is 14 residues.

The chain recombines TRBV6-2 or TRBV6-3 with TRBJ2-7, with a possible D match to TRBD2 (5 bases). This CDR3 contains 15 residues. Germline CDR1 MNHEY, CDR2 SVGEGT. Trimming cost V 5 bases and J 4 bases, with 18 bases left between them. CDR3: CASSLPGMLRYEQYF. CDR3 sequence (DNA): TGTGCCAGCAGTCTCCCGGGGATGTTGCGGTACGAGCAGTACTTC.

The chain couples TRBV19 to TRBJ1-3; D is uncertain. The CDR3 runs to 14 residues. Trimming pared 5 bases from V and 0 bases from J, leaving 8 bases between. Germline V gives CDR1 LNHDA, CDR2 SQIVND (reference sequence). CDR3 in amino acids: CASSRDTSGNTIYF. Here the CDR3 DNA reads TGTGCCAGTAGTCGCGACACCTCTGGAAACACCATATATTTT. Looking up the rest from reference TRBV19 and TRBJ1-3 gives the full variable domain: DGGITQSPKYLFRKEGQNVTLSCEQNLNHDAMYWYRQDPGQGLRLIYYSQIVNDFQKGDIAEGYSVSREKKESFPLTVTSAQKNPTAFYLCASSRDTSGNTIYFGEGSWLTVV.

V gene TRBV28 combines with J gene TRBJ1-2; perhaps TRBD1 as D (6 bases). CDR1 is MDHEN and CDR2 is SYDVKM in the germline V gene. This CDR3 comprises 15 residues. Trimming pared 5 bases from V and 3 bases from J, leaving 16 bases between. The CDR3 bases are TGTGCCAGCAGTCTACCCACCCGACAGGACTATGGCTACACCTTC. Its protein product is CASSLPTRQDYGYTF.

This clone has only one observation. The chain links TRBV7-9 to TRBJ1-4; possible D gene TRBD1, 6 bases. Germline lookup yields CDR1 SEHNR and CDR2 FQNEAQ (reference sequence). V lost 5 bases and J lost 5, with 12 bases in between. The length of the CDR3 is 14 residues. CDR3 sequence: CASSPGVGNEKLFF. The CDR3 DNA sequence: TGTGCCAGCAGCCCAGGGGTAGGGAATGAAAAACTGTTTTTT.

The chain uses TRBV29-1 and TRBJ2-5, with 8 bases matching TRBD1. There are 14 residues in the CDR3. Germline-derived CDR1 and CDR2 are SQVTM and ANQGSEA. J was trimmed by 4 bases and V by 6 bases; bases with no gene match: 10. The CDR3 coding sequence is TGCAGCGTCGGACAGGGCGGATTATCAGAGACCCAGTACTTC. Translation gives CSVGQGGLSETQYF.

CDR3 residues: CATSDPGQGNQPQHF. The CDR3 DNA reads as TGTGCCACCAGTGATCCTGGACAGGGCAATCAGCCCCAGCATTTT. J is TRBJ1-5 and V is TRBV24-1, with 7 bases that match TRBD1. The germline V gene has CDR1 KGHDR and CDR2 SFDVKD. J gave up 2 bases and V 3 bases, and 3 bases lay outside the gene matches. The CDR3 consists of 15 residues.